The 21 T cell receptor beta chains in this list originate from one sample, sequenced in a study of blood T cell repertoires in COVID-19. Some clones are missing from TCRdb's copy, which holds only in-frame ones; the method was immunoSEQ multiplex PCR. The sample yields 15,000 to 20,000 clones, 88% seen once. Sequenced: peripheral blood. These receptor sequences come from a human donor in a cohort sampled during active COVID-19.

V is TRBV7-2 and J is TRBJ1-3, with D unresolved. Trimming left V 1 base short and J 8 bases short, with 15 bases between. The CDR3 is 15 amino acids. Per germline, CDR1 SGHTA and CDR2 FQGNSA. CDR3 loop: CASSLGGGSLDTIYF. The CDR3 DNA reads as TGTGCCAGCAGCTTAGGTGGAGGGTCTTTAGACACCATATATTTT. Variable domain in full (rest from reference TRBV7-2 and TRBJ1-3): GAGVSQSPSNKVTEKGKDVELRCDPISGHTALYWYRQSLGQGLEFLIYFQGNSAPDKSGLPSDRFSAERTGGSVSTLTIQRTQQEDSAVYLCASSLGGGSLDTIYFGEGSWLTVV.

The chain employs TRBV5-4 and TRBJ2-5, with TRBD2 identical over 7 bases. The germline gives CDR1 SGHNT, CDR2 YYREEE (reference sequence). This CDR3 is built from 14 residues. V lost 9 bases to trimming and J lost 2 bases; unmatched junction nucleotides: 10. CDR3 nucleotides: TGTGCCACCGGAAGGGCTAGCGGACAAGAGACCCAGTACTTC. This gives the protein CATGRASGQETQYF.

V usage is TRBV7-8 and J usage is TRBJ2-1; D unresolved. The V end lost 2 bases, the J end lost 3 bases, and 8 bases lay between the germline ends. The germline gives CDR1 SGHVS, CDR2 FQNEAQ. This CDR3 contains 14 residues. The CDR3 DNA follows: TGTGCCAGCAGCTTACCTAGACTCTACAATGAGCAGTTCTTC. This translates into CASSLPRLYNEQFF.

The gene calls are TRBV6-5 and TRBJ1-2, with D possibly being TRBD1 (6 bases). CDR1 and CDR2 (germline): MNHEY, SVGAGI. The CDR3 sequence is 13 residues long. V lost 6 bases and J lost 3, with 11 bases in between. CDR3 loop: CASSSNRDYGYTF. As DNA, the CDR3 is TGTGCCAGCAGCTCAAACAGGGACTATGGCTACACCTTC.

This chain connects TRBV12-3 or TRBV12-4 to TRBJ1-5; tentatively, D is TRBD1 (5 bases). CDR3 length equals 13 residues. V shed 0 bases and J shed 7 bases, with 7 bases lying between them. Written as DNA, the CDR3 is TGTGCCAGCAGTTTAGCCCAGGGCCAGCCCCAGCATTTT. This gives the protein CASSLAQGQPQHF.

V gene TRBV19 combines with J gene TRBJ2-5, with TRBD2 as a possible D gene (5 bases). From germline, CDR1 is LNHDA and CDR2 SQIVND (reference sequence). The V and J ends lost 5 bases and 1 base respectively, with 11 bases between them. The CDR3 consists of 14 residues. For the CDR3, the DNA is TGTGCCAGTAGTCGAAAGGCGGGCCAAGAGACCCAGTACTTC. Its protein product is CASSRKAGQETQYF.

This clone was seen just once. The V call is TRBV5-1, the J call TRBJ1-1, with D perhaps TRBD1 (5 bases). CDR3 length equals 16 residues. Germline V CDR1 and CDR2: SGHRS, YFSETQ. V was pared by 0 bases and J by 0 bases, with 12 bases between. CDR3: CASSLGTGDLNTEAFF. Written as DNA, the CDR3 is TGCGCCAGCAGCTTGGGAACAGGAGACCTGAACACTGAAGCTTTCTTT.

V usage is TRBV9 and J usage is TRBJ1-6, with 8 bases fitting TRBD1. With 3 bases clipped from V and 6 bases from J, the junction kept 5 bases outside the gene matches. The V gene's germline CDR1 is SGDLS and CDR2 YYNGEE. The CDR3 is made up of 15 amino acids. The CDR3 spells CASSDGQGGNSPLHF. Here the CDR3 DNA reads TGTGCCAGCAGCGATGGACAGGGTGGTAATTCACCCCTCCACTTT.

V usage is TRBV4-1 and J usage is TRBJ2-7; D remains unclear. The CDR3 has 14 amino acids. Germline V gene data show CDR1 as MGHRA and CDR2 as YSYEKL. Trimming took off 6 bases at V and 1 base at J, with 13 bases between the two ends. DNA for the CDR3: TGCGCCAGCAGTCCACTTACCGGGTCCTACGAGCAGTACTTC. Translated, it gives CASSPLTGSYEQYF.

This rearrangement joins TRBV3-1 (or the pseudogene TRBV3-2) to TRBJ1-1; no definite D call. CDR1 is LGHDT, CDR2 YNNKEL, per germline (reference sequence). The V end lost 0 bases, the J end lost 7 bases, and 12 bases lay between the germline ends. The CDR3 spans 14 residues. The CDR3 DNA is TGTGCCAGCAGCCAAGATTGGAGCAGAGATGAAGCTTTCTTT. Translation: CASSQDWSRDEAFF.

V gene TRBV12-3 or TRBV12-4 combines with J gene TRBJ2-5; 9 bases agree with TRBD1. This CDR3 is 13 amino acids long. Unmatched junction bases numbered 4, after V lost 6 bases and J lost 5 bases. CDR3 protein: CASRLGQGETQYF. In DNA, the CDR3 is TGTGCCAGCAGGTTGGGACAGGGTGAGACCCAGTACTTC.

The chain employs TRBV7-9 and TRBJ2-6; D unresolved. CDR3 length equals 15 residues. The germline V gene encodes CDR1 SEHNR and CDR2 FQNEAQ (reference sequence). V gave up 5 bases and J gave up 4 bases, with 12 bases separating them. Written as DNA, the CDR3 is TGTGCCAGCAGCCTAAGCGCCACAGGGGCCAACGTCCTGACTTTC. Translation gives CASSLSATGANVLTF.

The chain employs TRBV21-1 and TRBJ2-7; the table's D call, TRBD1, has no DNA check behind it. TRBV21-1 has pseudogene status. This CDR3 region has 15 residues. The CDR3 DNA sequence: TGTGCCAGCAGCAATACAGGGGATTTTTGCTACGAGCAGTACTTC. It translates to CASSNTGDFCYEQYF.

The chain is built from TRBV6-5 and TRBJ1-2; the D gene is possibly TRBD1 (6 bases). Germline CDR1 is MNHEY and CDR2 is SVGAGI. V shed 7 bases and J shed 6 bases, with 18 bases lying between them. The CDR3 is made up of 14 amino acids. As DNA, the CDR3 is TGTGCCAGCACCGGGGTGGGGGCCGTAAATGGCTACACCTTC. This encodes CASTGVGAVNGYTF.

The rearrangement uses TRBV9 and TRBJ2-1; a possible D gene is TRBD2 (5 bases). CDR3 length: 16 amino acids. The V end lost 4 bases, the J end lost 3 bases, and 17 bases lay between the germline ends. The V gene's germline CDR1 is SGDLS and CDR2 YYNGEE. CDR3 DNA: TGTGCCAGCAGCCAATGGGGTAGCGACGTCTACAATGAGCAGTTCTTC. It yields the protein CASSQWGSDVYNEQFF.

The rearrangement uses TRBV29-1 and TRBJ2-5; 10 positions agree with TRBD1. The CDR3 sequence is 14 residues long. J was trimmed by 5 bases and V by 5 bases; bases with no gene match: 8. Per germline, CDR1 SQVTM and CDR2 ANQGSEA. This chain's CDR3 is CSVYETGGLETQYF. CDR3 bases: TGCAGCGTTTACGAGACAGGGGGCCTCGAGACCCAGTACTTC.

The chain has TRBV5-6 and TRBJ2-1, with D unresolved. In germline, CDR1 is SGHDT, CDR2 YYEEEE. CDR3 length equals 13 residues. V lost 4 bases and J lost 0, with 5 bases in between. CDR3 nucleotides: TGTGCCAGCAGCCCCTCCTCCTACAATGAGCAGTTCTTC. This sequence encodes CASSPSSYNEQFF.

This clone was detected once. V is TRBV29-1 and J is TRBJ2-7; possible D gene TRBD1, 5 bases. The germline V gene encodes CDR1 SQVTM and CDR2 ANQGSEA. Trimming left V 5 bases short and J 2 bases short, with 19 bases between. This CDR3 contains 15 residues. CDR3 coding DNA: TGCAGCGTTTCTTGGGGCCAGTTGGTAGCCTACGAGCAGTACTTC. It is translated as CSVSWGQLVAYEQYF.

This chain uses TRBV7-6 with TRBJ2-1, with D tentatively TRBD2 (6 bases). V gave up 1 base and J gave up 6 bases, with 16 bases separating them. Germline-derived CDR1 and CDR2 are SGHVS and FNYEAQ. CDR3 length: 16 amino acids. CDR3 amino acids: CASSLVATAGSNEQFF. The CDR3 nucleotides are TGTGCCAGCAGCTTAGTGGCTACGGCGGGGAGCAATGAGCAGTTCTTC.

This chain uses TRBV7-2 with TRBJ1-2, with 9 positions matching TRBD1. V lost 3 bases and J lost 11; bases outside the gene matches: 13. Per the germline V gene, CDR1 is SGHTA and CDR2 is FQGNSA. The CDR3 is 15 amino acids. CDR3 protein: CASSFWNRDRVFYTF. CDR3 DNA sequence: TGTGCCAGCAGCTTCTGGAACCGGGACAGGGTATTTTACACCTTC.

CDR3 region: CATSDYRDTGELFF. CDR3 bases: TGTGCCACCAGTGATTATCGGGACACCGGGGAGCTGTTTTTT. The chain carries TRBV24-1 and TRBJ2-2; no clear D gene. The CDR3 contains 14 residues. Germline values: CDR1 KGHDR, CDR2 SFDVKD. V was trimmed by 2 bases and J by 3 bases, leaving 6 bases between them.